Reported below is one T cell receptor (beta chain). Its recognized antigen is unknown. The sample holds no much larger clone one base away, and base qualities are not on file. Based on the germline V gene, the CDR1 and CDR2 sequences are SNHLY and FYNNEI. V drops 7 bases and J drops 0 bases, leaving 4 bases in between. Including the terminal cysteine and phenylalanine, the CDR3 comprises 13 residues. Of all the DNA, just the CDR3 is kept, 39 bases in frame from base 1. This sample stems from a study of cytomegalovirus exposure and HLA in healthy donors (dated by TCRdb to 2015 to 2018). Notes on the research overall: According to a later analysis, the 120 validation repertoires were produced on the same platform as the 700 or so repertoires of the first cohort. The study aimed to test whether cataloging public T cell receptors could reveal signatures of past pathogen exposure. A separate validation cohort of 90 to 150 different subjects was used in addition to the roughly 620-subject first cohort. To predict cytomegalovirus infection status, the study combined high-throughput TCR immunosequencing, statistical association of individual TCRs with disease status, and machine learning. Overall study outcomes, separate from this receptor: The classifier was reported to diagnose cytomegalovirus status with high specificity and sensitivity in both the original and validation cohorts. A later analysis lacked HLA typing for the validation cohort, so it scored co-occurrence in that cohort across all 110 or so repertoires. Subsequent analysis determined that TCRs grouped into clusters in the first cohort also showed a tendency toward co-occurrence across the roughly 120 validation repertoires, and approximately 94% of cluster scores exceeded 0. Most TCR sequences were observed very rarely across donors, whereas some public TCRs were present in many individuals. The authors suggested that the approach could potentially be generalized to other disease states and immunological phenotypes. The study gave a list of about 160 TCR beta chains associated with cytomegalovirus. In vitro tests confirmed that a few of the cytomegalovirus-associated TCR beta chains recognize cytomegalovirus antigens.

Libraries were constructed by the immunoSEQ multiplex PCR assay. The source study handled its data this way. A statistical classification framework was built for diagnosing cytomegalovirus status from the catalog of TCR beta chain sequences. TCRdb stores this immuneACCESS table with in-frame sequences only. Part of the clones is absent; in the studies checked, under half of the shortfall reflects unresolved V genes, and no reason is known for the rest. D and trimming were read from the DNA, whereas the V and J calls and clone size are those reported in that table. The sample table lists 300,000 to 450,000 clones, roughly 85% of them with a count of one. 0.8% to 0.85% of the sample goes to the ten largest clones. Donors formed part of the validation cohort, which comprised 120 subjects and was distinct from the first cohort of several hundred subjects.

The chain is assembled from TRBV2 and TRBJ2-6; the D gene remains uncertain. The TCR comes from a woman younger than 35 in good health and CMV-seronegative. Sequencing used PBMCs. The sequenced DNA is TGTGCCAGCACTCGCTCTGGGGCCAACGTCCTGACTTTC. This gives the protein CASTRSGANVLTF. Supplemented by the reference TRBV2 and TRBJ2-6 proteins around the CDR3, the complete variable domain is EPEVTQTPSHQVTQMGQEVILRCVPISNHLYFYWYRQILGQKVEFLVSFYNNEISEKSEIFDDQFSVERPDGSNFTLKIRSTKLEDSAMYFCASTRSGANVLTFGAGSRLTVL.